These 23 T cell receptor beta chains were all obtained from the same sample, sequenced in a study of identical twins. TCRdb reprocessed the 5' RACE reads with MiXCR, giving one entry per CDR3 protein. The table includes some 1,700,000 distinct CDR3 sequences, roughly 35% detected once. Sequences were obtained from cord blood. These receptors originate from a newborn girl in good health.

The V gene is TRBV2, the J gene TRBJ1-6, with D possibly being TRBD1 (6 bases). The V end was cut by 0 bases, the J end by 4 bases, with 10 bases between. The CDR3 sequence is 16 residues long. Germline assignment: CDR1 SNHLY and CDR2 FYNNEI. CDR3 sequence (DNA): TGTGCCAGCAGTGAAGCAGCAGGACAGTATAATTCACCCCTCCACTTT. It encodes CASSEAAGQYNSPLHF.

The CDR3 DNA is TGTGCCAGCAGAAGGACGGCCCTAGACTATAGCAATCAGCCCCAGCATTTT. This translates into CASRRTALDYSNQPQHF. This chain uses TRBV12-3 or TRBV12-4 with TRBJ1-5; no firm D call. The V gene lost 6 bases and the J gene lost 0 bases, with 18 bases spanning the gap. The CDR3 totals 17 residues.

The chain carries TRBV28 and TRBJ1-4; weak D call: TRBD1 (5 bases). The germline V and J ends were trimmed by 5 bases and 0 bases, with 13 bases remaining between them. The CDR3 runs 16 residues. Germline V gene sequence: CDR1 MDHEN, CDR2 SYDVKM. The CDR3 DNA follows: TGTGCCAGCAGTCCCCCAGGGCTTGCAACTAATGAAAAACTGTTTTTT. Amino acid sequence: CASSPPGLATNEKLFF.

This clonotype was counted between two and nine times. This chain uses TRBV29-1 with TRBJ2-2; no firm D call. Trimming stripped 5 bases from V and 3 bases from J, with 7 bases between. CDR1 is SQVTM, CDR2 ANQGSEA, per germline. This CDR3 is built from 12 residues. CDR3 nucleotide sequence: TGCAGCGTTAGGAAGTACACCGGGGAGCTGTTTTTT. It codes for CSVRKYTGELFF.

The chain links TRBV28 to TRBJ1-2; 9 bases are a match to TRBD1. With V trimmed by 4 bases and J by 4 bases, 7 bases remained unmatched. The CDR3 sequence is 15 residues long. Per the germline V gene, CDR1 is MDHEN and CDR2 is SYDVKM. The CDR3 sequence: CASSSGDRALYGYTF. In nucleotides, the CDR3 is TGTGCCAGCAGTTCCGGGGACAGGGCTCTCTATGGCTACACCTTC.

The rearrangement joins TRBV6-5 to TRBJ2-2, with D unresolved. V lost 0 bases, J lost 0 bases, and 14 bases lay in between. The CDR3 is 18 residues long. From germline, CDR1 is MNHEY and CDR2 SVGAGI. The chain's CDR3 is CASSYSRPPHTNTGELFF. The CDR3 nucleotides read TGTGCCAGCAGTTACTCGAGACCGCCCCACACGAACACCGGGGAGCTGTTTTTT.

This clonotype was seen a single time. The CDR3 here is CSATDSLLAKNIQYF. CDR3 nucleotides: TGCAGTGCTACGGACAGCTTATTAGCCAAAAACATTCAGTACTTC. This chain uses TRBV20-1 with TRBJ2-7, with a weak D call TRBD1 (6 bases). The DNA matches TRBJ2-4 better at its end, which makes the J call doubtful. Germline lookup yields CDR1 DFQATT and CDR2 SNEGSKA (reference sequence). There are 15 residues in the CDR3.

Only a few counts were recorded for this clonotype. The J gene is TRBJ2-3, the V gene TRBV9; TRBD2 matches at 15 bases. Unmatched junction bases numbered 6, after V lost 4 bases and J lost 9 bases. This CDR3 region has 15 residues. CDR1 is SGDLS, CDR2 YYNGEE, per germline. The DNA of the CDR3 is TGTGCCAGCAGCCCAAGGACTAGCGGGGGGGCGACGCAGTATTTT. It specifies CASSPRTSGGATQYF.

This rearrangement joins TRBV5-1 to TRBJ1-5, with 11 bases lining up with TRBD1. The CDR3 length is 17 residues. Unmatched junction bases numbered 10, after V lost 4 bases and J lost 4 bases. Germline V lookup: CDR1 SGHRS, CDR2 YFSETQ. CDR3 residues: CASSTAPGQGGNQPQHF. Here the CDR3 DNA reads TGCGCCAGCAGCACCGCTCCGGGACAGGGGGGGAATCAGCCCCAGCATTTT.

The chain uses TRBV20-1 and TRBJ2-7; weak D call: TRBD2 (5 bases). Germline values: CDR1 DFQATT, CDR2 SNEGSKA (reference sequence). The CDR3 is 12 amino acids. V dropped 3 bases and J dropped 7 bases, with 13 bases sitting between them. CDR3 in amino acids: CSARDFYNEQYF. Here the CDR3 DNA reads TGCAGTGCTAGGGACTTCTACAATGAGCAGTACTTC.

This clonotype was counted only a few times. This CDR3 reads CASSEWRDNEQYF. In DNA form, the CDR3 reads TGTGCCAGCAGTGAATGGCGAGACAATGAGCAGTACTTC. The rearrangement uses TRBV25-1 and TRBJ2-1; D remains ambiguous. The DNA end is a closer match to TRBJ2-7, so the J assignment may be wrong. Per the germline V gene, CDR1 is MGHDK and CDR2 is SYGVNS. This CDR3 region has 13 residues.

This chain links TRBV6-5 with TRBJ1-5, with unresolved D. V dropped 8 bases and J dropped 3 bases, with 8 bases sitting between them. The CDR3 is 12 amino acids. CDR1 MNHEY and CDR2 SVGAGI come from the germline V gene. Here the CDR3 reads CASSNLNQPQHF. The DNA of the CDR3 is TGTGCCAGCTCGAACCTCAATCAGCCCCAGCATTTT.

The chain employs TRBV15 and TRBJ2-5, with 7 positions matching TRBD2. Germline lookup yields CDR1 LNHNV and CDR2 YYDKDF (reference sequence). V lost 5 bases, J lost 4 bases, and 10 bases stayed unmatched. The CDR3 contains 15 residues. The CDR3 here is CATSDTTTSIETQYF. CDR3 coding DNA: TGTGCCACCAGCGATACAACGACTAGCATAGAGACCCAGTACTTC. Full variable domain (remainder filled in from reference TRBV15 and TRBJ2-5): DAMVIQNPRYQVTQFGKPVTLSCSQTLNHNVMYWYQQKSSQAPKLLFHYYDKDFNNEADTPDNFQSRRPNTSFCFLDIRSPGLGDTAMYLCATSDTTTSIETQYFGPGTRLLVL.

This CDR3 reads CSARDEAGLKNIQYF. As DNA, the CDR3 is TGCAGTGCTAGAGATGAAGCGGGGTTAAAAAACATTCAGTACTTC. J is TRBJ2-4 and V is TRBV20-1, with TRBD2 identical over 7 bases. The CDR3 loop spans 15 amino acids. Looked up from germline, CDR1 is DFQATT and CDR2 is SNEGSKA (reference sequence). J lost 4 bases, V lost 0 bases, and 6 bases had no gene match.

This clonotype has more than one count but fewer than ten. The chain combines TRBV4-2 with TRBJ2-3; D may be TRBD1 or TRBD2 (5 bases each). This CDR3 is 16 amino acids long. The germline V and J ends were trimmed by 0 bases and 0 bases, with 10 bases remaining between them. Germline V gives CDR1 LGHNA, CDR2 YNFKEQ. In DNA, the CDR3 is TGTGCCAGCAGCCAAGATGGGACGCGGAGCACAGATACGCAGTATTTT. Its protein is CASSQDGTRSTDTQYF.

The CDR3 here is CATSDLGERGLGNTEAFF. The CDR3 coding sequence is TGTGCCACCAGTGATTTGGGGGAAAGGGGGCTAGGGAACACTGAAGCTTTCTTT. The chain links TRBV24-1 to TRBJ1-1, with 7 bases that match TRBD1. Germline V gene data show CDR1 as KGHDR and CDR2 as SFDVKD. The CDR3 has 18 residues. Unmatched junction bases numbered 10, after V lost 0 bases and J lost 1 base.

The chain links TRBV4-1 to TRBJ2-7, with a possible D match to TRBD2 (6 bases). V lost 3 bases, J lost 5 bases, and 11 bases lay in between. This CDR3 has 13 amino acids. Germline V lookup: CDR1 MGHRA, CDR2 YSYEKL. In DNA form, the CDR3 reads TGCGCCAGCAGCCAGATAGGGAGGCACGAGCAGTACTTC. The encoded protein is CASSQIGRHEQYF.

This clonotype has just a few counts. The chain uses TRBV4-2 and TRBJ2-1; 12 bases are a match to TRBD2. CDR3 length equals 17 residues. Trimming at V came to 0 bases and at J to 3 bases, leaving 3 bases not matched to a gene. Looked up from germline, CDR1 is LGHNA and CDR2 is YNFKEQ. The CDR3 coding sequence is TGTGCCAGCAGCCAAGAAAGGACTAGCGGGATCTACAATGAGCAGTTCTTC. Translated, it gives CASSQERTSGIYNEQFF.

Only a few counts were recorded for this clonotype. This may be a read error, as it is one base from a much larger clone. V and J are TRBV9 and TRBJ2-3, with 9 bases identical to TRBD2. The CDR3 length is 15 residues. CDR1 is SGDLS, CDR2 YYNGEE, per germline. The ends lost 0 bases at V and 2 bases at J; junction bases unmatched: 1. The CDR3 loop reads CASSVGLAATDTQYF. For the CDR3, the DNA is TGTGCCAGCAGCGTAGGACTAGCGGCCACAGATACGCAGTATTTT.

This clonotype was recorded at least ten times. The V gene is TRBV7-2, the J gene TRBJ1-4; no clear D. Between the trimmed V and J ends, which lost 1 base and 10 bases, there was a span of 4 bases. Germline V gives CDR1 SGHTA, CDR2 FQGNSA. This CDR3 is 11 amino acids long. The CDR3 DNA reads as TGTGCCAGCAGCTTAGGGGGAAAACTGTTTTTT. Translation gives CASSLGGKLFF.

This sequence joins TRBV20-1 and TRBJ1-1; no definite D call. Germline-derived CDR1 and CDR2 are DFQATT and SNEGSKA (reference sequence). The CDR3 runs 15 residues. V shed 6 bases and J shed 3 bases, with 20 bases lying between them. CDR3 DNA: TGCAGTGCCTCGGGCGGGAACCTCCGGGACACTGAAGCTTTCTTT. Its protein is CSASGGNLRDTEAFF.

The chain couples TRBV6-1 to TRBJ2-1; TRBD1 is a possible D gene (6 bases). V was clipped by 4 bases and J by 8 bases, with 15 bases between them. The germline CDR1 and CDR2 sequences are MNHNS and SASEGT. The CDR3 runs 14 residues. The CDR3 here is CASSAQGLLDEQFF. CDR3 DNA: TGTGCCAGCAGTGCGCAGGGGCTCTTGGATGAGCAGTTCTTC.

This clonotype appeared many times. The chain links TRBV12-3 or TRBV12-4 to TRBJ1-2, with D possibly being TRBD1 (5 bases). This CDR3 contains 13 residues. V lost 6 bases and J 3 bases, leaving 11 bases between the germline ends. CDR3 sequence reads: CASSPDSYYGYTF. CDR3 DNA: TGTGCCAGCAGCCCTGACAGTTACTATGGCTACACCTTC.